Given below is one T cell receptor beta chain in context. This sample is part of a study of blood T cell repertoires in COVID-19. In the study's own analysis: Estimation of nucleated cell counts relied on the amplification of reference gene primers. This table comes from immunoSEQ multiplex PCR, and its TCRdb copy is limited to in-frame clones, with some not included. The V and J calls and clone size are taken from that table; D and trimming were inferred from the DNA. The sample yields a few hundred thousand clones, approximately 86% seen once. The CDR3 sequence is 16 residues long. V gave up 5 bases and J gave up 10 bases, with 21 bases separating them. Germline-derived CDR1 and CDR2 are SGHNT and YENEEA.

The TCR was taken from a woman aged 60 to 75 with COVID-19, enrolled during active disease. The chain recombines TRBV11-3 with TRBJ1-6, with D perhaps TRBD1 (6 bases). Sequenced material: peripheral blood. The CDR3 reads CASSRGLRTATSPLHF. The CDR3 bases are TGTGCCAGCAGCCGGGGTCTGCGGACAGCTACATCACCCCTCCACTTT.